Below, one TCR beta chain is given with its context. This sample was taken from a study of blood T cell repertoires in COVID-19. Study-level information: The cDNA or gDNA used as material had been derived from T cells, B-cell-depleted T cells, or PBMCs.

As processed by the authors: Reference gene primer amplification gave nucleated cell count estimates. Profiling relied on immunoSEQ multiplex PCR, and the TCRdb table lists in-frame clones only, not all of them. Clonal size and the V and J genes are those of that table, whereas D and trimming came from the DNA. The data contain about 250,000 clones, approximately 85% of them seen just once; the ten biggest clones take up 0.75% to 0.95%. Germline V gene sequence: CDR1 SNHLY, CDR2 FYNNEI. The CDR3 contains 14 residues. Trimming cost V 9 bases and J 13 bases; bases outside gene matches: 16. The sequence derives from a human donor with COVID-19, enrolled during active disease. The donor label of this sample is uncertain. The source material was peripheral blood. This chain connects TRBV2 to TRBJ1-4, with 8 bases that match TRBD1. DNA for the CDR3: TGTGCCAGGGGGCACGGGACAGGCACCGAAGGACTGTTTTTT. Its protein is CARGHGTGTEGLFF.